This record concerns one T cell receptor beta chain sequence. Its antigen is not identified. The data are from a study of cytomegalovirus exposure and HLA in healthy donors. Study-wide points: Common viral pathogens were later found to be apparently linked to several of the most significant clusters. A later analysis linked a missense DCLRE1C variant to TCR beta V- and J-gene trimming. It was taken for granted in presence/absence analyses that sequencing depth across donors was roughly uniform.

This CDR3 is 20 amino acids long. Sampled while nominally healthy, donors likely had unrecorded immune exposures. The PCR had 60 Vbeta and 13 Jbeta primers. Here immunoSEQ multiplex PCR was the method, and the copy in TCRdb shows in-frame clones only, minus some. The sample yields 150,000 to 200,000 clones, roughly 80% seen once. The chain links TRBV21-1 to TRBJ1-5; no DNA check was done on the table's D call, TRBD1. TRBV21-1 is a pseudogene. Input material: PBMCs. This sequence was found in a female donor in good health and CMV-seronegative. The CDR3: CASSKGPLLDRTRSNQPQHF. In DNA, the CDR3 is TGTGCCAGCAGCAAAGGACCCCTCCTAGACAGGACCCGTAGCAATCAGCCCCAGCATTTT.